This TCR beta chain is drawn from a study of blood T cell repertoires in COVID-19. About the study: Sample material is recorded as cDNA or gDNA derived from T cells, B-cell-depleted T cells, or PBMCs.

Original processing methods: Cell counts per sample came from amplifying reference gene primers. Some clones are missing from TCRdb's copy, which holds only in-frame ones; the method was immunoSEQ multiplex PCR. The D gene and trimming were derived from the DNA, and the V and J assignments and clone size from that table. The data hold 150,000 or so clones, with approximately 85% observed a single time. The CDR3 loop spans 13 amino acids. V was trimmed by 6 bases and J by 4 bases, leaving 13 bases between them. What was sequenced was peripheral blood. V gene TRBV12-3 or TRBV12-4 combines with J gene TRBJ2-7; D possibly corresponds to TRBD2 (5 bases). The receptor's source is a man aged 35 to 55 who had recovered from COVID-19. The chain's CDR3 is CASRHAGIYEQYF. In DNA form, the CDR3 reads TGTGCCAGCAGGCATGCCGGGATTTACGAGCAGTACTTC.